The 6 T cell receptor beta chains below were found in one sample sequenced in a study of blood T cell repertoires in COVID-19. Clones were read by immunoSEQ multiplex PCR, and TCRdb kept only the in-frame ones, dropping some. The table shows about 390,000 clones, with around 87% occurring only once. Material: peripheral blood. The receptors here all came from a woman in her sixties or seventies with COVID-19, enrolled during active disease.

The genes are TRBV28 and TRBJ1-5; 7 nucleotides line up with TRBD1. The trim removed 6 bases at V and 0 bases at J, leaving 11 bases unmatched. This CDR3 region has 17 residues. Germline CDR1 MDHEN, CDR2 SYDVKM. CDR3 DNA: TGTGCCAGCAGCAGGGACAGCTGGGCCTATAGCAATCAGCCCCAGCATTTT. Its protein is CASSRDSWAYSNQPQHF.

This clone was counted once. This chain links TRBV7-2 with TRBJ1-3; D is uncertain. Germline CDR1 and CDR2: SGHTA and FQGNSA. V was cut by 1 base and J by 2 bases, with 9 bases left in between. CDR3 length equals 15 residues. The CDR3 sequence is CASSLVGGAGNTIYF. Here the CDR3 DNA reads TGTGCCAGCAGCTTAGTGGGCGGGGCTGGAAACACCATATATTTT.

The gene calls are TRBV2 and TRBJ2-1, with 8 bases that match TRBD2. The CDR3 contains 15 residues. V shed 4 bases, J shed 3 bases, and the junction held 5 bases outside the gene matches. The V gene's germline CDR1 is SNHLY and CDR2 FYNNEI. CDR3 in DNA: TGTGCCAGCAGTGTACTCGGGGGGGGCTACAATGAGCAGTTCTTC. Its protein product is CASSVLGGGYNEQFF.

V is TRBV4-2 and J is TRBJ1-4; D perhaps matches TRBD1 (6 bases). Trimming stripped 4 bases from V and 0 bases from J, with 24 bases between. This CDR3 has 20 amino acids. From germline, CDR1 is LGHNA and CDR2 YNFKEQ. Written as DNA, the CDR3 is TGTGCCAGCAGCCCCAGACGAGCGGGGGCGCAATTGTCAACTAATGAAAAACTGTTTTTT. Translation: CASSPRRAGAQLSTNEKLFF.

The CDR3, as DNA: TGTGCCAGTAGTATTCTAGCGCACGGCATCTATGGCTACACCTTC. Protein sequence: CASSILAHGIYGYTF. The V and J genes are TRBV19 and TRBJ1-2; D ambiguous. The length of the CDR3 is 15 residues. V was trimmed by 3 bases and J by 4 bases, leaving 15 bases between them. Looked up from germline, CDR1 is LNHDA and CDR2 is SQIVND (reference sequence).

J is TRBJ1-1 and V is TRBV18; the D is unclear. CDR1 and CDR2 from the germline V gene are KGHSH and LQKENI. The CDR3 spans 14 residues. V lost 8 bases to trimming and J lost 7 bases, with 20 bases between them. This CDR3 is CASHRARGEGEAFF. CDR3 nucleotides: TGTGCCAGCCACCGGGCCCGCGGGGAGGGTGAAGCTTTCTTT.